Below are 3 T cell receptor beta chains sequenced from a single sample in a study of siplizumab effects on memory and regulatory T cells. Generated by immunoSEQ multiplex PCR, the TCRdb table keeps only in-frame clones and is missing some. The table shows some 110,000 clones, with approximately 93% occurring only once. The specimen sequenced was Tregs sorted from blood. These receptors were obtained from a human donor in good health.

The chain has TRBV5-1 and TRBJ2-7; D not certain. The CDR3 extends over 14 amino acids. Germline assignment: CDR1 SGHRS and CDR2 YFSETQ. V was clipped by 4 bases and J by 5 bases, with 16 bases between them. CDR3 nucleotides: TGCGCCAGCAGCCCGGCGGAAATTTACCACGAGCAGTACTTC. Amino acids: CASSPAEIYHEQYF.

The chain couples TRBV27 to TRBJ2-6; perhaps TRBD1 as D (5 bases). V dropped 4 bases and J dropped 3 bases, with 13 bases sitting between them. This CDR3 is 16 amino acids long. Per the germline V gene, CDR1 is MNHEY and CDR2 is SMNVEV (reference sequence). The CDR3 DNA reads TGTGCCAGCAGTTCTACAGGTGCGCTTGGGGCCAACGTCCTGACTTTC. Amino acids: CASSSTGALGANVLTF.

The chain employs TRBV7-6 and TRBJ2-1; unclear D gene. Trimming stripped 5 bases from V and 6 bases from J, with 14 bases between. The germline V gene encodes CDR1 SGHVS and CDR2 FNYEAQ. This CDR3 has 14 amino acids. The CDR3 here is CASSIGSPPNEQFF. CDR3 DNA sequence: TGTGCCAGCAGCATTGGGTCCCCTCCCAATGAGCAGTTCTTC.